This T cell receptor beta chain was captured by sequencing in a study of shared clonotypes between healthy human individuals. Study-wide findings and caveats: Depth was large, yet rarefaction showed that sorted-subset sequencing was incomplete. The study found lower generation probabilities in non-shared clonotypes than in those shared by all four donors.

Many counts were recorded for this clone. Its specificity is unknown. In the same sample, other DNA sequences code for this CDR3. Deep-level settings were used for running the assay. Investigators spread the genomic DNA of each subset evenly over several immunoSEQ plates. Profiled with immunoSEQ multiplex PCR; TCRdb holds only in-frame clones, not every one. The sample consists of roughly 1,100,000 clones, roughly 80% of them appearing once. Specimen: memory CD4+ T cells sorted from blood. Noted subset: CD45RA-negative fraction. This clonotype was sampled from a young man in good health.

CDR3 nucleotides: TGCGCCAGCAGCGCTGGACAGGGGCGAAGCTCCTATAATTCACCCCTCCACTTT. Protein sequence: CASSAGQGRSSYNSPLHF. The chain recombines TRBV5-1 with TRBJ1-6; 9 nucleotides align to TRBD1. The CDR3 contains 18 residues. Germline CDR1 reads SGHRS; CDR2 reads YFSETQ. V shed 4 bases, J shed 0 bases, and the junction held 8 bases outside the gene matches. The full variable domain, with the rest looked up from reference TRBV5-1 and TRBJ1-6, is KAGVTQTPRYLIKTRGQQVTLSCSPISGHRSVSWYQQTPGQGLQFLFEYFSETQRNKGNFPGRFSGRQFSNSRSEMNVSTLELGDSALYLCASSAGQGRSSYNSPLHFGNGTRLTVT.